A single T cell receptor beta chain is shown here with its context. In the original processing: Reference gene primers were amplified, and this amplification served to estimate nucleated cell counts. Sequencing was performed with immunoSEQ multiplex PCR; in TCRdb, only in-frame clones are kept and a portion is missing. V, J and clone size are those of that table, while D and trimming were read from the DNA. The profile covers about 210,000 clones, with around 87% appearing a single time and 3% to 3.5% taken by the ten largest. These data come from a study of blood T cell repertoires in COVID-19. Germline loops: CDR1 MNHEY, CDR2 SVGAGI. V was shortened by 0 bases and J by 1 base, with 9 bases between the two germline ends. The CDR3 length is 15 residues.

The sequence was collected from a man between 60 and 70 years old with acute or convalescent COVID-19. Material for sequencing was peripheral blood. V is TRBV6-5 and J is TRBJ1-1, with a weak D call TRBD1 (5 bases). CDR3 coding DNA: TGTGCCAGCAGTTACTCGCGGACATCGAACACTGAAGCTTTCTTT. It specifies CASSYSRTSNTEAFF.